Below, 3 T cell receptor beta chains from the same sample are listed, as sequenced in a study of blood T cell repertoires in COVID-19. Clones were sequenced by immunoSEQ multiplex PCR, and TCRdb holds only the in-frame ones, with some missing. The profile shows about 350,000 clones, approximately 89% of them singletons. What was sequenced was peripheral blood. These receptors came from an older woman with COVID-19, enrolled during active disease.

This chain joins TRBV10-2 and TRBJ1-3; possible D gene TRBD1, 5 bases. This CDR3 has 13 amino acids. Germline CDR1 and CDR2: WSHSY and SAAADI. The V and J ends lost 8 bases and 4 bases respectively, with 12 bases between them. The CDR3 nucleotides are TGCGCCAGCGGGGGGGGGACCGGAAACACCATATATTTT. It translates to CASGGGTGNTIYF.

The chain recombines TRBV2 with TRBJ2-1, with 11 bases fitting TRBD1. Trimming cost V 7 bases and J 6 bases; bases outside gene matches: 8. This CDR3 spans 15 amino acids. Germline V gene lookup returns CDR1 SNHLY and CDR2 FYNNEI. The CDR3 loop is CASIGQGAVSNEQFF. As DNA, the CDR3 is TGTGCCAGCATCGGACAGGGGGCGGTGTCCAATGAGCAGTTCTTC.

The chain recombines TRBV6-5 with TRBJ1-6; 8 nucleotides agree with TRBD1. The trim removed 6 bases at V and 9 bases at J, leaving 7 bases unmatched. There are 14 residues in the CDR3. In germline, CDR1 is MNHEY, CDR2 SVGAGI. The CDR3 is CASSRGQEPSPLHF. CDR3 sequence (DNA): TGTGCCAGCAGCCGGGGACAGGAACCTTCACCCCTCCACTTT.